The present entry profiles one T cell receptor beta chain with its context. There is no known antigen for this receptor. Base qualities are not at hand, and no much larger clone is one base apart. One collaborating source in Seattle enrolled patients during active infection and followed them longitudinally through the course of disease. The collaborating institutions used their own protocols to collect whole blood in K2EDTA tubes. For TCRbeta analysis, collaborators shipped samples in one of three forms: frozen whole blood, isolated PBMCs, or DNA extracted from either of those sample types. The immunoSEQ Assay, a bias-controlled multiplex PCR, was used to amplify TCRbeta CDR3 regions from genomic DNA. In the paper's pipeline: The number of nucleated cells in each sample was estimated by amplification of reference gene primers within the assay. To quantify the absolute abundance of each unique TCRbeta CDR3 rearrangement, sequence reads were collapsed and filtered. For each sample, productive Simpson clonality was calculated as the square root of Simpson's diversity index over productive rearrangements. TCRdb stores this immuneACCESS table with in-frame sequences only. Part of the clones is absent; in the studies checked, under half of the shortfall reflects unresolved V genes, and no reason is known for the rest. The DNA was the basis for D and trimming; V, J and clone size are from that table. The sample data list 410,000 or so clones, and about nine tenths of these were observed just once. The ten largest make up around 1.5% of the sample.

This entry belongs to a study of blood T cell repertoires in COVID-19 (dated by TCRdb to between 2020 and 2021). About the investigation overall: Collaborator samples came from the United States, Italy and Spain and covered acute and convalescent phases of COVID-19. The material from the prospective study consisted of cDNA or gDNA derived from T cells, B-cell-depleted T cells, or PBMCs. Deeply sampled blood TCRbeta repertoires from subjects exposed to, actively infected with, or recovered from COVID-19 were included in the dataset. The repertoires were released in a freely available public database intended as a resource for research on the immune response to SARS-CoV-2. Samples came from the ongoing ImmuneRACE study (first 160 participants) plus 1,254 subjects from 6 global collaborators. A de-identified subject ID, COVID-19 status, age in years and sex were almost always included in the sample metadata. Where HLA class I and class II types were available, the types were taken from metadata supplied by the sample provider, not from assay-based typing. The research as a whole found: The amount of clinical and demographic metadata varied by source and participant and was provided uncurated.

V gives up 1 base and J gives up 3 bases, and the segment between their germline ends measures 9 bases. The CDR3 spans 14 residues, from the cysteine through the phenylalanine. This entry keeps only the CDR3 DNA: 42 bases, framed from base 1. For CDR1 and CDR2, the germline V gene lists SNHLY and FYNNEI. The chain is assembled from TRBV2 and TRBJ2-5; TRBD1 might be the D gene, on 5 matching bases. Sample: peripheral blood. This clonotype was obtained from a woman aged 40 to 50 with COVID-19, enrolled during active disease. The nucleotide sequence is TGTGCCAGCAGTGAAGAGGGCAGGGAAGAGACCCAGTACTTC. This translates into CASSEEGREETQYF.